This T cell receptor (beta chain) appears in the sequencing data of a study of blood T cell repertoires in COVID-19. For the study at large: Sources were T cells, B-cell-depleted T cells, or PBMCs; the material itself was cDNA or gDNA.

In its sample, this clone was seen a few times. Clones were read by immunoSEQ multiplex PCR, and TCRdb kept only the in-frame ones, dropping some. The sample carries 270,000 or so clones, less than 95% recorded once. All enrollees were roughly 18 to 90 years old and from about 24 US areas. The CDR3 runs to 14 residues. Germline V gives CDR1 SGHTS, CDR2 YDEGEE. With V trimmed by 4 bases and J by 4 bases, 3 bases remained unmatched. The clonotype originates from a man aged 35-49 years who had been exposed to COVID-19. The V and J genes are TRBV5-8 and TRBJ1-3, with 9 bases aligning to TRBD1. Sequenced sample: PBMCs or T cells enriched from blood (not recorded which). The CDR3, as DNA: TGTGCCAGCAGCCAGACAGGGGGAGGAAACACCATATATTTT. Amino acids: CASSQTGGGNTIYF.